Described below is a single TCR beta chain sequence and its context. Germline-derived CDR1 and CDR2 are SNHLY and FYNNEI. Trimming shortened V by 8 bases and J by 0 bases, and 16 bases separated the two germline ends. The CDR3 loop spans 15 amino acids. This sample was included in a study of identical twins. TCRdb passed the 5' RACE reads through MiXCR, listing each CDR3 protein once. The sample has 1.5 million to 2 million distinct CDR3 sequences, under 35% seen once; the top ten hold approximately 0.25%. This sequence was found in a newborn girl in good health. V and J are TRBV2 and TRBJ1-1; D call uncertain. Sequencing input: cord blood. CDR3 in DNA: TGTGCCAGCGCGGAAGAACCAAGAATGAACACTGAAGCTTTCTTT. Protein: CASAEEPRMNTEAFF.